These 18 T cell receptor beta chains came from one sample sequenced in a study of blood T cell repertoires in COVID-19. Produced via immunoSEQ multiplex PCR; TCRdb's table is partial and in-frame only. The table lists 120,000 to 150,000 clones, 88% of them singletons, with around 1.3% in the top ten. Sequencing was performed on PBMCs or T cells enriched from blood (not recorded which). Source of these receptors: a woman aged 25 to 39 with acute COVID-19.

V gene TRBV11-1 combines with J gene TRBJ1-5; no reliable D call. The V end was cut by 1 base, the J end by 7 bases, with 8 bases between. CDR3 length: 13 amino acids. CDR1 and CDR2 from the germline V gene are SGHAT and FQDESV (reference sequence). In DNA, the CDR3 is TGTGCCAGCAGCTTAGGTACACGACAGCCCCAGCATTTT. Its translation: CASSLGTRQPQHF.

The chain uses TRBV4-3 and TRBJ2-7; 9 bases line up with TRBD2. V was pared by 3 bases and J by 4 bases, with 16 bases of the junction left unmatched. The CDR3 is 18 residues long. In germline, CDR1 is LGHNA, CDR2 YSLEER. CDR3 loop: CASSHLPPTGTSSYEQYF. CDR3 coding DNA: TGCGCCAGCAGCCATCTACCCCCTACCGGGACTAGCAGTTACGAGCAGTACTTC.

The J gene is TRBJ2-5, the V gene TRBV28; 9 bases map to TRBD2. V shed 5 bases and J 5 bases; nucleotides not matched to a gene: 18. The CDR3 loop spans 18 amino acids. CDR1 is MDHEN and CDR2 is SYDVKM in the germline V gene. The CDR3 protein is CASSPPRFSGRGWETQYF. The CDR3 bases are TGTGCCAGCAGTCCCCCTCGCTTTAGCGGGAGAGGGTGGGAGACCCAGTACTTC.

This clone was found a few times. The chain is built from TRBV2 and TRBJ2-2, with TRBD2 matching over 9 bases. CDR3 length: 14 residues. The trim removed 6 bases at V and 7 bases at J, leaving 6 bases unmatched. Germline values: CDR1 SNHLY, CDR2 FYNNEI. CDR3 in DNA: TGTGCCAGCAGGGTGGGACTAGCTCACGGGGAGCTGTTTTTT. Its protein is CASRVGLAHGELFF.

The chain links TRBV5-8 to TRBJ2-5; TRBD1 is a possible D gene (7 bases). This CDR3 contains 13 residues. Germline V CDR1 and CDR2: SGHTS, YDEGEE. Trimming removed 4 bases from V and 5 bases from J, with 12 bases in between. CDR3 nucleotides: TGTGCCAGCAGCCCGACAGGGAGGGAGACCCAGTACTTC. As protein: CASSPTGRETQYF.

V is TRBV4-3 and J is TRBJ2-7, with a weak D call TRBD2 (5 bases). The ends were cut back, 0 bases at V and 4 bases at J, with 13 bases in the middle. CDR3 size: 15 residues. The germline V gene encodes CDR1 LGHNA and CDR2 YSLEER. The chain's CDR3 is CASSQDRGGFYEQYF. CDR3 coding DNA: TGCGCCAGCAGCCAAGATAGAGGAGGATTTTACGAGCAGTACTTC.

The chain couples TRBV5-1 to TRBJ2-5; TRBD1 matches 7 bases. The CDR3 extends over 16 amino acids. Germline V lookup: CDR1 SGHRS, CDR2 YFSETQ. V gave up 2 bases and J gave up 5 bases; unmatched junction bases: 12. CDR3 sequence (DNA): TGCGCCAGCAGCTTTTTGGGACAGACCACCGTTGAGACCCAGTACTTC. This codes for CASSFLGQTTVETQYF.

CDR3 nucleotides: TGTGCCAGCACCGACCCCACTGGGCGCAAAAACACCGGGGAGCTGTTTTTT. It specifies CASTDPTGRKNTGELFF. The chain is built from TRBV7-8 and TRBJ2-2; D remains unclear. The V gene lost 7 bases and the J gene lost 2 bases, with 20 bases spanning the gap. Germline CDR1 and CDR2: SGHVS and FQNEAQ. The CDR3 extends over 17 amino acids.

This clone was seen just once. This chain uses TRBV7-8 with TRBJ2-7, with 7 bases matching TRBD2. Germline V gene sequence: CDR1 SGHVS, CDR2 FQNEAQ. The CDR3 runs to 16 residues. The V gene end was trimmed by 1 base and the J gene end by 5 bases; junction bases not matched to a gene: 11. The CDR3 spells CASSLGGLLSPDEQYF. DNA of the CDR3: TGTGCCAGCAGCTTAGGGGGACTACTTTCACCCGACGAGCAGTACTTC.

This chain joins TRBV4-1 and TRBJ1-1; D call uncertain. V was trimmed by 4 bases and J by 5 bases, leaving 26 bases between them. CDR1 is MGHRA, CDR2 YSYEKL, per germline. The CDR3 sequence is 18 residues long. CDR3 in amino acids: CASSLLDLGMSIGTEAFF. CDR3 DNA sequence: TGCGCCAGCAGCCTACTAGACCTAGGGATGAGTATTGGGACTGAAGCTTTCTTT.

The V and J genes are TRBV19 and TRBJ1-5, with TRBD1 as a possible D gene (6 bases). Trimming left V 9 bases short and J 2 bases short, with 20 bases between. Germline-derived CDR1 and CDR2 are LNHDA and SQIVND (reference sequence). There are 16 residues in the CDR3. CDR3 residues: CASRAGAVERNQPQHF. DNA for the CDR3: TGTGCCAGCCGCGCAGGGGCGGTAGAACGCAATCAGCCCCAGCATTTT.

J is TRBJ1-2 and V is TRBV7-8; D remains ambiguous. CDR1 SGHVS and CDR2 FQNEAQ come from the germline V gene. Trimming took off 4 bases at V and 2 bases at J, with 8 bases between the two ends. This CDR3 region has 13 residues. CDR3 loop: CASSSAANYGYTF. Here the CDR3 DNA reads TGTGCCAGCAGCTCGGCGGCGAACTATGGCTACACCTTC. Variable domain in full (rest from reference TRBV7-8 and TRBJ1-2): GAGVSQSPRYKVAKRGQDVALRCDPISGHVSLFWYQQALGQGPEFLTYFQNEAQLDKSGLPSDRFFAERPEGSVSTLKIQRTQQEDSAVYLCASSSAANYGYTFGSGTRLTVV.

V usage is TRBV14 and J usage is TRBJ2-1; tentative D call: TRBD2 (5 bases). V shed 3 bases and J shed 5 bases, with 8 bases lying between them. Germline lookup yields CDR1 SGHDN and CDR2 FVKESK. This CDR3 has 13 amino acids. The CDR3 region has the DNA TGTGCCAGCAGCCAGGGAGTGAACAATGAGCAGTTCTTC. Translation gives CASSQGVNNEQFF.

The chain recombines TRBV15 with TRBJ2-2, with 8 bases matching TRBD1. Trimming removed 3 bases from V and 6 bases from J; junction bases left unmatched: 6. Germline assignment: CDR1 LNHNV and CDR2 YYDKDF (reference sequence). The CDR3 runs 15 residues. CDR3 loop: CATSSGTGEAGELFF. In nucleotides, the CDR3 is TGTGCCACCAGCAGCGGGACAGGCGAGGCCGGGGAGCTGTTTTTT.

The chain links TRBV28 to TRBJ2-7; a possible D gene is TRBD2 (5 bases). Trimming took off 6 bases at V and 6 bases at J, with 24 bases between the two ends. The CDR3 is 16 residues long. Per germline, CDR1 MDHEN and CDR2 SYDVKM. The CDR3 region is CASSEPLRADTGEQYF. In DNA, the CDR3 is TGTGCCAGCAGCGAACCCCTTAGAGCGGATACCGGCGAGCAGTACTTC. The variable domain in full, completed from reference TRBV28 and TRBJ2-7, reads DVKVTQSSRYLVKRTGEKVFLECVQDMDHENMFWYRQDPGLGLRLIYFSYDVKMKEKGDIPEGYSVSREKKERFSLILESASTNQTSMYLCASSEPLRADTGEQYFGPGTRLTVT.

This chain links TRBV29-1 with TRBJ1-2, with 11 bases that match TRBD1. V dropped 4 bases and J dropped 8; count of bases not matched to a gene: 6. Germline CDR1 and CDR2: SQVTM and ANQGSEA. This CDR3 spans 13 amino acids. The CDR3 reads CSVVGQGAWGYTF. As DNA, the CDR3 is TGCAGCGTTGTTGGACAGGGGGCGTGGGGCTACACCTTC.

The CDR3 DNA is TGTGCCAGCAGCTTCAACAGGGGTACTAACTATGGCTACACCTTC. The encoded protein is CASSFNRGTNYGYTF. The V call is TRBV7-8, the J call TRBJ1-2, with 7 bases identical to TRBD1. The ends lost 3 bases at V and 0 bases at J; junction bases unmatched: 4. Germline loops: CDR1 SGHVS, CDR2 FQNEAQ. The CDR3 runs to 15 residues.

This clone has more than one count but fewer than ten. The rearrangement uses TRBV20-1 and TRBJ2-7; the D is unclear. Germline CDR1 DFQATT, CDR2 SNEGSKA (reference sequence). This CDR3 has 11 residues. V dropped 3 bases and J dropped 7 bases, with 10 bases sitting between them. CDR3 nucleotides: TGCAGTGCTAGTCCGGGTGGGGAGCAGTACTTC. Protein: CSASPGGEQYF.